These 22 T cell receptor beta chains originate from one sample sequenced in a study of human T cells and chemical hapten exposure. Time point: patch test 1, 2 weeks after DPC sensitization. The treatment: therapeutic diphenylcyclopropenone sensitization with weekly scalp DPC. TCRdb used MiXCR to reprocess the RACE reads, holding one entry per CDR3 protein. Here the sample spans about 56,000 distinct CDR3 sequences, approximately 8.6% being singletons. The sequencing here drew on whole blood, taken in connection with sensitization to the hapten diphenylcyclopropenone (DPC). The receptors originated from a woman between 40 and 50 years old with alopecia areata. Some clones in this sample may be carry-over from other donors' samples.

At least ten counts were recorded for this clonotype. The CDR3 DNA follows: TGTGCCAGCTCACCATTACCGAGCGGGGCTGAAAGGGATACGCAGTATTTT. This sequence encodes CASSPLPSGAERDTQYF. The rearrangement joins TRBV18 to TRBJ2-3, with 7 bases identical to TRBD2. Per the germline V gene, CDR1 is KGHSH and CDR2 is LQKENI. The CDR3 is 17 residues long. The trim removed 2 bases at V and 6 bases at J, leaving 14 bases unmatched.

The CDR3 DNA reads as TGTGCCAGCAGCTTAGCTGGCCGATATTCACCCCTCCACTTT. This encodes CASSLAGRYSPLHF. The V call is TRBV7-9, the J call TRBJ1-6; D is unclear. With 0 bases removed from V and 8 bases from J, the gap between germline ends came to 8 bases. The germline CDR1 and CDR2 sequences are SEHNR and FQNEAQ (reference sequence). The length of the CDR3 is 14 residues.

In its sample, this clonotype was seen many times. The J gene is TRBJ2-1, the V gene TRBV3-1; D not resolved. CDR3 length equals 14 residues. With 0 bases removed from V and 9 bases from J, the gap between germline ends came to 12 bases. Germline V gene sequence: CDR1 LGHDT, CDR2 YNNKEL (reference sequence). This CDR3 reads CASSQDHVGREQFF. The CDR3 nucleotides read TGTGCCAGCAGCCAAGATCATGTAGGTCGTGAGCAGTTCTTC.

Notes on this clonotype: Possible read error: a much larger clone is one base away. V usage is TRBV11-2 and J usage is TRBJ2-3; possibly TRBD1 or TRBD2 for D (5 bases each). Germline V gene sequence: CDR1 SGHAT, CDR2 FQNNGV. V lost 4 bases, J lost 0 bases, and 11 bases lay in between. The CDR3 sequence is 15 residues long. CDR3 coding DNA: TGTGCCAGCAGCTCAAAGTGGGGGAGCACAGATACGCAGTATTTT. It yields the protein CASSSKWGSTDTQYF.

This clonotype was found many times. The chain carries TRBV20-1 and TRBJ1-2; 10 nucleotides align to TRBD1. After removal of 4 bases from V and 7 bases from J, the junction contained 9 bases not matched to a gene. There are 14 residues in the CDR3. Germline CDR1 and CDR2: DFQATT and SNEGSKA (reference sequence). The CDR3 nucleotides are TGCAGTGCTATGTCCGGGACAGGGGAATCTGGCTACACCTTC. This gives the protein CSAMSGTGESGYTF.

The chain joins TRBV7-6 to TRBJ1-6, with 7 positions matching TRBD1. The CDR3 runs 16 residues. V lost 1 base and J lost 7; bases outside the gene matches: 7. The germline V gene has CDR1 SGHVS and CDR2 FNYEAQ. CDR3 DNA: TGTGCCAGCAGCTTAGAGGACAGGCGGGGCAATTCACCCCTCCACTTT. Amino acid sequence: CASSLEDRRGNSPLHF.

CDR3 region: CASSRPGTGRAFF. CDR3 nucleotides: TGTGCCAGCAGCCGACCTGGGACAGGGAGGGCTTTCTTT. J is TRBJ1-1 and V is TRBV6-5; TRBD1 matches 9 bases. The CDR3 runs 13 residues. Germline lookup yields CDR1 MNHEY and CDR2 SVGAGI. The ends lost 6 bases at V and 11 bases at J; junction bases unmatched: 10.

This clonotype has a count of ten or more. This sequence joins TRBV28 and TRBJ2-7; 10 bases map to TRBD1. With V trimmed by 4 bases and J by 1 base, 4 bases remained unmatched. The CDR3 length is 15 residues. Germline V gene lookup returns CDR1 MDHEN and CDR2 SYDVKM. CDR3 coding DNA: TGTGCCAGCAGTTCCGCGGGACAGGGGTCCTACGAGCAGTACTTC. The encoded protein is CASSSAGQGSYEQYF.

This clonotype was observed many times. The J gene is TRBJ2-1, the V gene TRBV24-1, with 10 nucleotides matching TRBD2. Germline V CDR1 and CDR2: KGHDR, SFDVKD. Trimming at V came to 5 bases and at J to 4 bases, leaving 4 bases not matched to a gene. CDR3 length: 15 residues. The DNA for the CDR3 is TGTGCCACCAGTGCCTCACTAGCGGGGTACAATGAGCAGTTCTTC. Its translation is CATSASLAGYNEQFF.

This clonotype was counted ten times or more. This chain links TRBV7-9 with TRBJ2-5; D is ambiguous. Germline-derived CDR1 and CDR2 are SEHNR and FQNEAQ (reference sequence). V lost 5 bases and J 0 bases, leaving 13 bases between the germline ends. This CDR3 has 15 amino acids. DNA of the CDR3: TGTGCCAGCAGCGCCGGGCGGAAGTACCAAGAGACCCAGTACTTC. Protein product: CASSAGRKYQETQYF.

V gene TRBV29-1 combines with J gene TRBJ2-7, with D unresolved. Germline-derived CDR1 and CDR2 are SQVTM and ANQGSEA. Trimming removed 5 bases from V and 3 bases from J, with 8 bases in between. The CDR3 sequence is 11 residues long. The CDR3 DNA is TGCAGCGTTCGCGAAGGCTACGAGCAGTACTTC. Translation gives CSVREGYEQYF.

This clonotype occurred a few times. The J gene is TRBJ2-5, the V gene TRBV20-1, with D unclear. Germline lookup yields CDR1 DFQATT and CDR2 SNEGSKA (reference sequence). The V and J ends lost 3 bases and 0 bases respectively, with 2 bases between them. The CDR3 has 11 residues. This chain's CDR3 is CSASHQETQYF. CDR3 in DNA: TGCAGTGCTAGTCACCAAGAGACCCAGTACTTC.

CDR3 DNA sequence: TGCAGCGTGGAGGGCGAGGAAAAACTGTTTTTT. It yields the protein CSVEGEEKLFF. V is TRBV20-1 and J is TRBJ1-4; no reliable D call. The germline V gene encodes CDR1 DFQATT and CDR2 SNEGSKA (reference sequence). There are 11 residues in the CDR3.

Many counts were recorded for this clonotype. This sequence joins TRBV4-2 and TRBJ1-5, with 8 positions matching TRBD1. V shed 0 bases and J 9 bases; nucleotides not matched to a gene: 7. The V gene's germline CDR1 is LGHNA and CDR2 YNFKEQ. The CDR3 totals 15 residues. In DNA, the CDR3 is TGTGCCAGCAGCCAAGAGGACAGGGCCGGGTGGCCCCAGCATTTT. Translation gives CASSQEDRAGWPQHF.

There are many counts of this clonotype. The chain recombines TRBV11-2 with TRBJ1-1; D ambiguous. The CDR3 length is 14 residues. Trimming took off 1 base at V and 0 bases at J, with 6 bases between the two ends. Germline V gene lookup returns CDR1 SGHAT and CDR2 FQNNGV. CDR3 nucleotides: TGTGCCAGCAGCTTAGTGGGGATGAACACTGAAGCTTTCTTT. Amino acids: CASSLVGMNTEAFF.

This clonotype was observed at least ten times. The CDR3 here is CASSLMQGNQPQHF. CDR3 in DNA: TGTGCCAGCAGCTTAATGCAGGGGAATCAGCCCCAGCATTTT. The V and J genes are TRBV7-2 and TRBJ1-5; TRBD1 is a possible D gene (6 bases). With 2 bases removed from V and 4 bases from J, the gap between germline ends came to 9 bases. The CDR3 totals 14 residues. CDR1 and CDR2 (germline): SGHTA, FQGNSA.

This clonotype occurred a few times. The chain links TRBV5-1 to TRBJ1-2, with TRBD1 identical over 9 bases. The CDR3 loop spans 16 amino acids. Trimming cost V 0 bases and J 0 bases; bases outside gene matches: 3. Per germline, CDR1 SGHRS and CDR2 YFSETQ. CDR3 coding DNA: TGCGCCAGCAGCTTGGGGGACAGGGCCTCTAACTATGGCTACACCTTC. This encodes CASSLGDRASNYGYTF.

This clonotype appeared a few times. This chain links TRBV5-1 with TRBJ2-5; 13 bases align to TRBD2. Trimming at V came to 4 bases and at J to 3 bases, leaving 6 bases not matched to a gene. The CDR3 totals 16 residues. The germline CDR1 and CDR2 sequences are SGHRS and YFSETQ. CDR3 nucleotides: TGCGCCAGCAGCCCAACGACTAGCGGGGGGAAAGAGACCCAGTACTTC. It encodes CASSPTTSGGKETQYF.

This clonotype appeared many times. V is TRBV29-1 and J is TRBJ1-2; D is unresolved. V was pared by 6 bases and J by 6 bases, with 5 bases between. CDR3 size: 9 residues. Germline lookup yields CDR1 SQVTM and CDR2 ANQGSEA. CDR3 coding DNA: TGCAGCGTCGACGATGGCTACACCTTC. Translating it yields CSVDDGYTF.

This clonotype occurred many times. This chain uses TRBV29-1 with TRBJ2-7; D may match TRBD1 or TRBD2 (6 bases each). Trimming took off 3 bases at V and 9 bases at J, with 15 bases between the two ends. Looked up from germline, CDR1 is SQVTM and CDR2 is ANQGSEA. This CDR3 region has 12 residues. The chain's CDR3 is CSVDETGARQYF. In DNA form, the CDR3 reads TGCAGCGTTGATGAAACGGGGGCCCGGCAGTACTTC.

The chain employs TRBV20-1 and TRBJ2-7; maybe TRBD1 (6 bases). CDR3 length equals 13 residues. Germline V gene sequence: CDR1 DFQATT, CDR2 SNEGSKA (reference sequence). CDR3 nucleotide sequence: TGCAGAGCTGATCTGACAGGACTTTACGAGCAGTACTTC. Translating it yields CRADLTGLYEQYF.

In its sample, this clonotype was seen many times. The chain employs TRBV7-2 and TRBJ1-2; tentative D call: TRBD1 (6 bases). V lost 1 base and J lost 0, with 12 bases in between. The CDR3 runs 16 residues. Germline V gives CDR1 SGHTA, CDR2 FQGNSA. The CDR3 DNA is TGTGCCAGCAGCTTAGACCCACAGGGTGCTAACTATGGCTACACCTTC. Protein product: CASSLDPQGANYGYTF.